The 30 T cell receptor beta chains reported below all come from one sample, sequenced in a study of cytomegalovirus exposure and HLA in healthy donors. TCRdb's table, derived via immunoSEQ multiplex PCR, lists solely in-frame clones and lacks some. The sample carries hundreds of thousands of clones, 70% to 90% recorded once. Sequencing used PBMCs. Receptor source: a woman younger than 35 in good health and CMV-seronegative.

The chain uses TRBV4-1 and TRBJ2-5; TRBD2 matches 8 bases. V gave up 1 base and J gave up 4 bases; unmatched junction bases: 2. Germline CDR1 and CDR2: MGHRA and YSYEKL. This CDR3 comprises 14 residues. The CDR3 loop is CASSQVRGGETQYF. CDR3 nucleotides: TGCGCCAGCAGCCAAGTTCGGGGGGGAGAGACCCAGTACTTC.

The V and J genes are TRBV7-3 and TRBJ1-2, with D perhaps TRBD1 (5 bases). The CDR3 spans 15 residues. CDR1 is SGHTA and CDR2 is FQGTGA in the germline V gene. Trimming stripped 1 base from V and 2 bases from J, with 11 bases between. This CDR3 is CASSLNPGLNYGYTF. The DNA of the CDR3 is TGTGCCAGCAGCTTAAACCCAGGGTTGAACTATGGCTACACCTTC.

J is TRBJ1-3 and V is TRBV15; maybe TRBD1 (6 bases). The ends were cut back, 1 base at V and 8 bases at J, with 21 bases in the middle. CDR3 length: 17 amino acids. Germline CDR1 reads LNHNV; CDR2 reads YYDKDF (reference sequence). DNA of the CDR3: TGTGCCACCAGCAGAGTCATGAGCGCAGGGGCCGGGGACACCATATATTTT. Amino acids: CATSRVMSAGAGDTIYF.

CDR3 sequence: CASSLALYEQYF. The CDR3 DNA reads TGTGCCAGCAGCTTAGCTCTCTACGAGCAGTACTTC. The chain links TRBV7-6 to TRBJ2-7; no clear D. The CDR3 is 12 residues long. Germline assignment: CDR1 SGHVS and CDR2 FNYEAQ. V lost 0 bases to trimming and J lost 3 bases, with 3 bases between them. Filled out from reference TRBV7-6 and TRBJ2-7, the complete variable domain reads GAGVSQSPRYKVTKRGQDVALRCDPISGHVSLYWYRQALGQGPEFLTYFNYEAQQDKSGLPNDRFSAERPEGSISTLTIQRTEQRDSAMYRCASSLALYEQYFGPGTRLTVT.

V is TRBV6-5 and J is TRBJ1-4, with a tentative D call TRBD1 (6 bases). The CDR3 is 14 amino acids. The V end was cut by 4 bases, the J end by 8 bases, with 14 bases between. The germline V gene encodes CDR1 MNHEY and CDR2 SVGAGI. This CDR3 reads CASSLRGAREKLFF. The CDR3 nucleotides are TGTGCCAGCAGTTTACGGGGGGCGCGGGAAAAACTGTTTTTT.

V usage is TRBV2 and J usage is TRBJ1-1, with D uncertain. The V end was cut by 4 bases, the J end by 0 bases, with 9 bases between. This CDR3 is built from 14 residues. Germline assignment: CDR1 SNHLY and CDR2 FYNNEI. CDR3 sequence: CASSGQRMNTEAFF. The CDR3 coding sequence is TGTGCCAGCAGTGGGCAGCGGATGAACACTGAAGCTTTCTTT.

The chain uses TRBV7-3 and TRBJ2-3, with D possibly matching TRBD2 (6 bases). V lost 3 bases to trimming and J lost 2 bases, with 9 bases between them. CDR1 and CDR2 (germline): SGHTA, FQGTGA. This CDR3 is built from 14 residues. CDR3 loop: CASSFTSNTDTQYF. The CDR3 region has the DNA TGTGCCAGCAGCTTCACTAGCAACACAGATACGCAGTATTTT.

The rearrangement joins TRBV9 to TRBJ2-2; tentative D call: TRBD2 (6 bases). The CDR3 runs to 18 residues. V was cut by 4 bases and J by 4 bases, with 23 bases left in between. Germline loops: CDR1 SGDLS, CDR2 YYNGEE. The CDR3 nucleotides are TGTGCCAGCAGCCCTATTATTACGGCGGAGGGGTTCACCGGGGAGCTGTTTTTT. This codes for CASSPIITAEGFTGELFF.

This rearrangement joins TRBV6-4 to TRBJ2-1; D is perhaps TRBD1 (6 bases). CDR1 and CDR2 (germline): MRHNA, SNTAGT. Trimming stripped 2 bases from V and 4 bases from J, with 12 bases between. The CDR3 loop spans 15 amino acids. CDR3 sequence (DNA): TGTGCCAGCAGTGACGACGGAACAGGGTACAATGAGCAGTTCTTC. Protein sequence: CASSDDGTGYNEQFF.

This rearrangement joins TRBV4-1 to TRBJ2-1, with 7 bases identical to TRBD1. Losses at the gene ends were 3 bases for V and 6 bases for J; bases not matched to a gene: 11. CDR1 and CDR2 (germline): MGHRA, YSYEKL. The CDR3 length is 16 residues. CDR3 region: CASSQTTGTVINEQFF. The CDR3 DNA sequence: TGCGCCAGCAGCCAGACCACCGGGACAGTAATCAATGAGCAGTTCTTC.

J is TRBJ2-2 and V is TRBV7-7, with 9 bases aligning to TRBD1. The CDR3 sequence is 15 residues long. Per germline, CDR1 SSHAT and CDR2 FNYEAQ (reference sequence). The junction had 6 bases not matched to a gene; V was cut back by 5 bases and J by 5 bases. In DNA form, the CDR3 reads TGTGCCAGCAGCCTCGGGGACAGGGCAACCGGGGAGCTGTTTTTT. This translates into CASSLGDRATGELFF.

The gene calls are TRBV19 and TRBJ2-1; 10 bases fit TRBD2. The J segment lost 9 bases and the V segment lost 3 bases, leaving 11 bases of the junction unmatched. This CDR3 spans 16 amino acids. Germline lookup yields CDR1 LNHDA and CDR2 SQIVND (reference sequence). The CDR3 nucleotides read TGTGCCAGTAGTATTATTGGACTAGCGGAGGGCATTGAGCAGTTCTTC. Translated, it gives CASSIIGLAEGIEQFF.

The rearrangement links TRBV5-5 to TRBJ2-1, with D perhaps TRBD2 (6 bases). In germline, CDR1 is SGHKS, CDR2 YYEKEE (reference sequence). This CDR3 spans 15 amino acids. V gave up 4 bases and J gave up 8 bases, with 19 bases separating them. The CDR3 DNA is TGTGCCAGCAGCCCCGGGACTCTCACCCTGGATGAGCAGTTCTTC. This encodes CASSPGTLTLDEQFF.

This chain links TRBV4-2 with TRBJ1-3, with D perhaps TRBD1 (5 bases). V lost 1 base to trimming and J lost 0 bases, with 10 bases between them. Germline V gene data show CDR1 as LGHNA and CDR2 as YNFKEQ. This CDR3 region has 16 residues. The CDR3 loop reads CASSQAGSVSGNTIYF. CDR3 in DNA: TGTGCCAGCAGCCAAGCAGGGTCAGTCTCTGGAAACACCATATATTTT.

This chain joins TRBV4-1 and TRBJ1-6, with 7 bases matching TRBD1. The CDR3 is 17 residues long. Unmatched junction bases numbered 7, after V lost 0 bases and J lost 5 bases. Germline values: CDR1 MGHRA, CDR2 YSYEKL. CDR3 protein: CASSQEAQGGNNSPLHF. The DNA of the CDR3 is TGCGCCAGCAGCCAAGAAGCTCAAGGGGGCAATAATTCACCCCTCCACTTT.

J is TRBJ2-3 and V is TRBV28, with 7 bases aligning to TRBD2. Per germline, CDR1 MDHEN and CDR2 SYDVKM. The CDR3 contains 16 residues. The V gene end was trimmed by 8 bases and the J gene end by 1 base; junction bases not matched to a gene: 12. CDR3 sequence (DNA): TGTGCCAGCGGAGGAGGATCGGGGGGACGCACAGATACGCAGTATTTT. Protein product: CASGGGSGGRTDTQYF.

DNA of the CDR3: TGTGCCAGCAGCTCCGGACTAGCGGGGGACATTCAGTACTTC. Amino acids: CASSSGLAGDIQYF. The chain uses TRBV5-6 and TRBJ2-4; 13 bases match TRBD2. This CDR3 comprises 14 residues. Trimming cost V 3 bases and J 8 bases; bases outside gene matches: 2. CDR1 is SGHDT and CDR2 is YYEEEE in the germline V gene.

The chain is built from TRBV5-1 and TRBJ2-7, with TRBD1 matching 9 bases. Trimming at V came to 1 base and at J to 5 bases, leaving 4 bases not matched to a gene. CDR3 size: 14 residues. From germline, CDR1 is SGHRS and CDR2 YFSETQ. CDR3 nucleotides: TGCGCCAGCAGCTTGTCCCGGACAGGGGACGAGCAGTACTTC. It yields the protein CASSLSRTGDEQYF.

The V gene is TRBV27, the J gene TRBJ2-5, with 10 bases aligning to TRBD2. The germline CDR1 and CDR2 sequences are MNHEY and SMNVEV (reference sequence). CDR3 length equals 18 residues. Germline trimming cut 2 bases from V and 2 bases from J; bases unmatched to any gene: 11. The CDR3 nucleotides are TGTGCCAGCAGTTTACTACCTCCTAGCGGGGGTTATCAAGAGACCCAGTACTTC. As protein: CASSLLPPSGGYQETQYF.

In this sample, this clone turned up a few times. The rearrangement joins TRBV10-1 to TRBJ2-1; D remains ambiguous. V was cut by 10 bases and J by 4 bases, with 5 bases left in between. CDR1 and CDR2 from the germline V gene are WNHNN and SYGVQD (reference sequence). The CDR3 sequence is 10 residues long. CDR3 amino acids: CATPYNEQFF. For the CDR3, the DNA is TGCGCCACCCCTTACAATGAGCAGTTCTTC.

The chain joins TRBV10-2 to TRBJ2-2; possible D gene TRBD1, 5 bases. Germline V gene lookup returns CDR1 WSHSY and CDR2 SAAADI. The length of the CDR3 is 16 residues. The V gene lost 7 bases and the J gene lost 1 base, with 16 bases spanning the gap. CDR3 coding DNA: TGCGCCAGCAATAACGACAGACATATGAACACCGGGGAGCTGTTTTTT. Its translation: CASNNDRHMNTGELFF.

The gene calls are TRBV27 and TRBJ1-6; TRBD1 might be the D (6 bases). V gave up 8 bases and J gave up 7 bases, with 15 bases separating them. The CDR3 spans 14 residues. CDR1 is MNHEY and CDR2 is SMNVEV in the germline V gene (reference sequence). CDR3 loop: CASRGGRGNSPLHF. CDR3 DNA sequence: TGTGCCAGCCGAGGGGGGCGGGGGAATTCACCCCTCCACTTT.

This rearrangement joins TRBV27 to TRBJ2-7; the match to TRBD2 covers 8 bases. The CDR3 is 13 amino acids. The trim removed 2 bases at V and 5 bases at J, leaving 2 bases unmatched. The germline V gene has CDR1 MNHEY and CDR2 SMNVEV (reference sequence). As DNA, the CDR3 is TGTGCCAGCAGTTTAAGCGGGGGCCACGAGCAGTACTTC. Residues: CASSLSGGHEQYF.

V is TRBV5-6 and J is TRBJ1-3; D gene unclear. CDR1 is SGHDT and CDR2 is YYEEEE in the germline V gene. The CDR3 sequence is 12 residues long. The germline V and J ends were trimmed by 4 bases and 10 bases, with 12 bases remaining between them. The chain's CDR3 is CASSLIGRTIYF. CDR3 DNA: TGTGCCAGCAGCCTCATCGGGAGAACCATATATTTT. The full variable domain, its missing parts supplied by reference TRBV5-6 and TRBJ1-3, is DAGVTQSPTHLIKTRGQQVTLRCSPKSGHDTVSWYQQALGQGPQFIFQYYEEEERQRGNFPDRFSGHQFPNYSSELNVNALLLGDSALYLCASSLIGRTIYFGEGSWLTVV.

The gene calls are TRBV28 and TRBJ1-4; perhaps TRBD1 as D (6 bases). Per germline, CDR1 MDHEN and CDR2 SYDVKM. The length of the CDR3 is 14 residues. Between the trimmed V and J ends, which lost 7 bases and 6 bases, there was a span of 15 bases. The CDR3 loop is CASTLGGSHEKLFF. Written as DNA, the CDR3 is TGTGCCAGCACCCTAGGGGGATCTCATGAAAAACTGTTTTTT.

This clone was seen once. The chain couples TRBV5-1 to TRBJ2-5, with 12 bases lining up with TRBD2. V gave up 4 bases and J gave up 2 bases; unmatched junction bases: 9. There are 17 residues in the CDR3. The germline V gene has CDR1 SGHRS and CDR2 YFSETQ. As DNA, the CDR3 is TGCGCCAGCAGCCAGGGACTAGCGGGTGACCAGCAAGAGACCCAGTACTTC. This translates into CASSQGLAGDQQETQYF. Supplemented by reference TRBV5-1 and TRBJ2-5, the full variable domain reads KAGVTQTPRYLIKTRGQQVTLSCSPISGHRSVSWYQQTPGQGLQFLFEYFSETQRNKGNFPGRFSGRQFSNSRSEMNVSTLELGDSALYLCASSQGLAGDQQETQYFGPGTRLLVL.

J is TRBJ1-5 and V is TRBV28; D gene unclear. V was clipped by 3 bases and J by 3 bases, with 12 bases between them. The CDR3 runs 15 residues. CDR1 and CDR2 from the germline V gene are MDHEN and SYDVKM. CDR3 amino acids: CASSLLAPDNQPQHF. CDR3 nucleotides: TGTGCCAGCAGTTTGTTGGCTCCAGACAATCAGCCCCAGCATTTT.

CDR3: CASSEISLVRRDEQFF. CDR3 bases: TGTGCCAGCAGTGAAATTTCCCTCGTTAGGAGGGATGAGCAGTTCTTC. This chain links TRBV2 with TRBJ2-1, with a tentative D call TRBD2 (6 bases). The V end was cut by 2 bases, the J end by 8 bases, with 19 bases between. The length of the CDR3 is 16 residues. Germline assignment: CDR1 SNHLY and CDR2 FYNNEI.

The V and J genes are TRBV21-1 and TRBJ2-1; TRBD2, as called in the table, went unchecked against the DNA. TRBV21-1 is labeled a pseudogene. CDR3 length equals 15 residues. The CDR3 DNA reads TGTGCCAGCTATCAGCGGGAGTTGGGTGGTAATGAGCAGTTCTTC. Protein product: CASYQRELGGNEQFF.

CDR3 in amino acids: CASSSLGEAFF. As DNA, the CDR3 is TGTGCCAGCAGTTCCCTCGGTGAAGCTTTCTTT. This chain connects TRBV6-5 to TRBJ1-1; D unresolved. CDR3 length: 11 amino acids. Germline-derived CDR1 and CDR2 are MNHEY and SVGAGI. V lost 4 bases and J lost 7, with 7 bases in between.